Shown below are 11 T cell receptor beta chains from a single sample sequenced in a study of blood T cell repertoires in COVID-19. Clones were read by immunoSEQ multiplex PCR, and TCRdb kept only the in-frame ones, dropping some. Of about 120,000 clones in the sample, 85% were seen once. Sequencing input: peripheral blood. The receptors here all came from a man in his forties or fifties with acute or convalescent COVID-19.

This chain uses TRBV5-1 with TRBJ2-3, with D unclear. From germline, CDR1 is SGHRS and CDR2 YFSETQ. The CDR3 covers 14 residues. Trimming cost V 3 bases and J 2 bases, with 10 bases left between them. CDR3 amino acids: CASSWFGPTDTQYF. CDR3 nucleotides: TGCGCCAGCAGCTGGTTTGGGCCCACAGATACGCAGTATTTT.

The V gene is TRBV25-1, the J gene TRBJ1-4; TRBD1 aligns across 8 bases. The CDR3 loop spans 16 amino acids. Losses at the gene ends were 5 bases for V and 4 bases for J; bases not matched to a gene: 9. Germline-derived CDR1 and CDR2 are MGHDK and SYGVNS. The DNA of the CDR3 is TGTGCCAGCAGTATACGAACAGGGGGTGGTAATGAAAAACTGTTTTTT. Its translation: CASSIRTGGGNEKLFF.

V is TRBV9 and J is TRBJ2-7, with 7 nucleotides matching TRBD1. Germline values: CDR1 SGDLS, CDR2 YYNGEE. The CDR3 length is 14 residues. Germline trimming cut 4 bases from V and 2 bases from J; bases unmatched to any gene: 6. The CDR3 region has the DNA TGTGCCAGCAGCCTCCGGCAGGGGGCCTACGAGCAGTACTTC. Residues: CASSLRQGAYEQYF.

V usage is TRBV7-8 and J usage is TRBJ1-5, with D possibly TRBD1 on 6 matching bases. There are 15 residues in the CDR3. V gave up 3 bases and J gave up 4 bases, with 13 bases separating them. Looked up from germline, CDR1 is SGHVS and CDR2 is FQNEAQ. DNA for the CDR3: TGTGCCAGCAGCTTCGGGGGGCGAAAGAATCAGCCCCAGCATTTT. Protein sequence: CASSFGGRKNQPQHF. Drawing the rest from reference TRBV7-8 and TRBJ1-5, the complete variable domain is GAGVSQSPRYKVAKRGQDVALRCDPISGHVSLFWYQQALGQGPEFLTYFQNEAQLDKSGLPSDRFFAERPEGSVSTLKIQRTQQEDSAVYLCASSFGGRKNQPQHFGDGTRLSIL.

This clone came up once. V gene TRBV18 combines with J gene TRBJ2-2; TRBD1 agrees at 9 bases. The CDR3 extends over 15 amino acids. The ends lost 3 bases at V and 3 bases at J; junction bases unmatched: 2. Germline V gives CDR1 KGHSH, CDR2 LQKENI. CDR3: CASSPGTGYTGELFF. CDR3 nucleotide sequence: TGTGCCAGCTCACCCGGGACAGGGTACACCGGGGAGCTGTTTTTT.

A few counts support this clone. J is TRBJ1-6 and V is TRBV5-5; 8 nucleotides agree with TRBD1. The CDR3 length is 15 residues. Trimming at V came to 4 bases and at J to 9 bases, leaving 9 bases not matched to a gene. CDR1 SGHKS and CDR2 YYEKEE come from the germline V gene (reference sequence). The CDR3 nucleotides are TGTGCCAGCAGCCCCTCTGGGACAGGAGGTTCACCCCTCCACTTT. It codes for CASSPSGTGGSPLHF. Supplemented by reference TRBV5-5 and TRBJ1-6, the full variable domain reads DAGVTQSPTHLIKTRGQQVTLRCSPISGHKSVSWYQQVLGQGPQFIFQYYEKEERGRGNFPDRFSARQFPNYSSELNVNALLLGDSALYLCASSPSGTGGSPLHFGNGTRLTVT.

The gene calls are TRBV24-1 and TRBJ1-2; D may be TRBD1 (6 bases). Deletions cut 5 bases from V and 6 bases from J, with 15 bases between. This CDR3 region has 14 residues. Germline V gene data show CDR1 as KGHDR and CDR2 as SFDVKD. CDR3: CATSATTGLDGYTF. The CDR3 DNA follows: TGTGCCACCAGTGCCACTACAGGGTTAGATGGCTACACCTTC.

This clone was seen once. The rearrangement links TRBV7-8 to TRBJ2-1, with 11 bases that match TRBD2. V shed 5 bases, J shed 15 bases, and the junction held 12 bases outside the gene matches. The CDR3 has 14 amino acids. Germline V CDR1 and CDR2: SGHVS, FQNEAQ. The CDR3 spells CASSPLAGGDDRFF. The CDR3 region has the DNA TGTGCCAGCAGCCCCCTAGCGGGGGGCGATGATCGGTTCTTC. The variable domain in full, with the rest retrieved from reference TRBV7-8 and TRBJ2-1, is GAGVSQSPRYKVAKRGQDVALRCDPISGHVSLFWYQQALGQGPEFLTYFQNEAQLDKSGLPSDRFFAERPEGSVSTLKIQRTQQEDSAVYLCASSPLAGGDDRFFGPGTRLTVL.

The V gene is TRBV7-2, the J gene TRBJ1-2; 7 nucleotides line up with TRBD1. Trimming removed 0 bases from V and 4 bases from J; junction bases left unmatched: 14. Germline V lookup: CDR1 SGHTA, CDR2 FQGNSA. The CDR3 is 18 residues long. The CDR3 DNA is TGTGCCAGCAGCTTAGCCCTCGCCCGGCGACAGGGAAGCTATGGCTACACCTTC. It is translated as CASSLALARRQGSYGYTF.

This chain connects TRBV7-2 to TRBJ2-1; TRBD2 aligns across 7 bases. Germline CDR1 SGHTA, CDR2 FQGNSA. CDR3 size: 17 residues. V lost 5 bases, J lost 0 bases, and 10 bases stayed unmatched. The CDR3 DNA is TGTGCCAGCAGCCCCCACGGGACTACCCTCTCCTACAATGAGCAGTTCTTC. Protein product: CASSPHGTTLSYNEQFF. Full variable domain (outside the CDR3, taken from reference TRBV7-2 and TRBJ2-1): GAGVSQSPSNKVTEKGKDVELRCDPISGHTALYWYRQSLGQGLEFLIYFQGNSAPDKSGLPSDRFSAERTGGSVSTLTIQRTQQEDSAVYLCASSPHGTTLSYNEQFFGPGTRLTVL.

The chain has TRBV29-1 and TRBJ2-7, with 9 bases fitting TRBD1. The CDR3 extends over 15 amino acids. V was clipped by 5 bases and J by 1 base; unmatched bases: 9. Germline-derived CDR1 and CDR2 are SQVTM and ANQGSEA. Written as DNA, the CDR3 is TGCAGCGTTCTTTTGCGGGGGACAGGGTCCTACGAGCAGTACTTC. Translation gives CSVLLRGTGSYEQYF.